The 19 T cell receptor beta chains given below trace back to one sample, sequenced in a study of OX40 agonist ivuxolimab in advanced cancers. Generated by immunoSEQ multiplex PCR, the TCRdb table keeps only in-frame clones and is missing some. The data hold fewer than 85,000 clones, with around four fifths observed a single time. The sample in question was CD4+ or CD8+ T cells sorted from blood, obtained in a trial of the OX40 agonist ivuxolimab. The receptors were sampled from an adult with an advanced solid tumor such as melanoma, head and neck, liver or kidney cancer.

In this sample, this clone turned up once. The chain uses TRBV7-2 and TRBJ2-7; D is possibly TRBD2 (6 bases). Trimming left V 1 base short and J 3 bases short, with 10 bases between. The V gene's germline CDR1 is SGHTA and CDR2 FQGNSA. The CDR3 covers 14 residues. The CDR3 here is CASSLGAGNYEQYF. CDR3 DNA: TGTGCCAGCAGCTTAGGCGCGGGGAACTACGAGCAGTACTTC.

V gene TRBV7-8 combines with J gene TRBJ1-2; 10 bases are shared with TRBD1. V lost 1 base and J lost 2; bases outside the gene matches: 10. CDR1 is SGHVS, CDR2 FQNEAQ, per germline. The CDR3 covers 18 residues. The CDR3: CASSLGANRDRGNYGYTF. The CDR3 DNA reads TGTGCCAGCAGCTTAGGGGCAAATCGGGACAGGGGCAACTATGGCTACACCTTC.

This chain joins TRBV5-8 and TRBJ1-3; no clear D gene. Trimming left V 1 base short and J 4 bases short, with 9 bases between. The CDR3 loop spans 14 amino acids. Germline V gene data show CDR1 as SGHTS and CDR2 as YDEGEE. Here the CDR3 DNA reads TGTGCCAGCAGCTTGCGCTATCCCGGAAACACCATATATTTT. It codes for CASSLRYPGNTIYF.

V and J are TRBV13 and TRBJ2-4; perhaps TRBD2 as D (5 bases). Germline CDR1 reads PRHDT; CDR2 reads FYEKMQ (reference sequence). V lost 0 bases, J lost 1 base, and 7 bases lay in between. The CDR3 extends over 15 amino acids. This CDR3 reads CASSLGLAAKNIQYF. The CDR3 DNA reads as TGTGCCAGCAGCTTAGGTCTAGCTGCCAAAAACATTCAGTACTTC.

The chain has TRBV2 and TRBJ2-3, with D perhaps given as TRBD1 or TRBD2 (5 bases each). Germline CDR1 and CDR2: SNHLY and FYNNEI. CDR3 length: 12 residues. Trimming removed 7 bases at V and 6 bases at J, with 11 bases between. DNA for the CDR3: TGTGCCAGCATCGGAGAGGGGGATACGCAGTATTTT. This codes for CASIGEGDTQYF.

The rearrangement joins TRBV5-1 to TRBJ2-7; TRBD1 is a possible D gene (7 bases). The CDR3 is made up of 15 amino acids. The germline gives CDR1 SGHRS, CDR2 YFSETQ. Trimming pared 2 bases from V and 2 bases from J, leaving 14 bases between. CDR3 region: CASSLGQGGTYEQYF. Written as DNA, the CDR3 is TGCGCCAGCAGCTTAGGTCAGGGGGGAACCTACGAGCAGTACTTC.

The chain is built from TRBV18 and TRBJ1-4, with D tentatively TRBD1 (6 bases). Germline V lookup: CDR1 KGHSH, CDR2 LQKENI. The CDR3 is made up of 15 amino acids. With 2 bases removed from V and 5 bases from J, the gap between germline ends came to 12 bases. The CDR3, as DNA: TGTGCCAGCTCACCAAGAGGACAGCCAAATGAAAAACTGTTTTTT. This encodes CASSPRGQPNEKLFF.

The chain recombines TRBV14 with TRBJ1-2; no definite D call. The germline gives CDR1 SGHDN, CDR2 FVKESK. CDR3 length: 16 residues. The V and J ends lost 1 base and 0 bases respectively, with 12 bases between them. The CDR3 here is CASSQGFWGSNYGYTF. The CDR3 DNA reads TGTGCCAGCAGCCAAGGGTTCTGGGGATCTAACTATGGCTACACCTTC.

The chain uses TRBV6-1 and TRBJ1-2; the D gene is possibly TRBD1 (5 bases). This CDR3 contains 18 residues. CDR1 and CDR2 (germline): MNHNS, SASEGT. The V and J ends lost 1 base and 4 bases respectively, with 22 bases between them. The CDR3 sequence is CASSEGGVGQYVGYGYTF. DNA of the CDR3: TGTGCCAGCAGTGAAGGGGGTGTGGGGCAGTACGTGGGCTATGGCTACACCTTC.

This chain joins TRBV19 and TRBJ2-5; TRBD1 agrees at 7 bases. Unmatched junction bases numbered 11, after V lost 5 bases and J lost 2 bases. Germline CDR1 is LNHDA and CDR2 is SQIVND (reference sequence). The CDR3 contains 16 residues. The CDR3 DNA is TGTGCCAGTAGTTCACAGGGGATTGGGACACAAGAGACCCAGTACTTC. Translated, it gives CASSSQGIGTQETQYF.

This chain joins TRBV4-3 and TRBJ2-1; D is possibly TRBD1 (8 bases). The germline V and J ends were trimmed by 4 bases and 10 bases, with 17 bases remaining between them. Germline-derived CDR1 and CDR2 are LGHNA and YSLEER. CDR3 length: 14 amino acids. The CDR3 sequence: CASSPQGGFGEQFF. Here the CDR3 DNA reads TGCGCCAGCAGCCCACAGGGGGGGTTTGGAGAGCAGTTCTTC.

This chain connects TRBV7-9 to TRBJ2-6, with D unclear. The CDR3 length is 18 residues. The V end was cut by 1 base, the J end by 1 base, with 14 bases between. Germline V lookup: CDR1 SEHNR, CDR2 FQNEAQ (reference sequence). The CDR3 is CASSLGVGSLSGANVLTF. The CDR3 region has the DNA TGTGCCAGCAGCTTAGGAGTTGGCAGTCTGTCTGGGGCCAACGTCCTGACTTTC.

The chain links TRBV27 to TRBJ1-5; the D gene is possibly TRBD1 (5 bases). The CDR3 runs to 14 residues. Per germline, CDR1 MNHEY and CDR2 SMNVEV (reference sequence). Trimming left V 10 bases short and J 1 base short, with 14 bases between. CDR3 amino acids: CATSPGLSNQPQHF. The DNA of the CDR3 is TGTGCCACATCTCCAGGGTTGAGCAATCAGCCCCAGCATTTT.

The chain uses TRBV2 and TRBJ1-1, with 7 bases identical to TRBD1. The CDR3 contains 14 residues. With V trimmed by 6 bases and J by 5 bases, 9 bases remained unmatched. Germline assignment: CDR1 SNHLY and CDR2 FYNNEI. This CDR3 is CASRDHRGRTEAFF. The CDR3 DNA reads TGTGCCAGCAGAGACCACAGGGGTAGGACTGAAGCTTTCTTT. Full variable domain (outside the CDR3, taken from reference TRBV2 and TRBJ1-1): EPEVTQTPSHQVTQMGQEVILRCVPISNHLYFYWYRQILGQKVEFLVSFYNNEISEKSEIFDDQFSVERPDGSNFTLKIRSTKLEDSAMYFCASRDHRGRTEAFFGQGTRLTVV.

This clone was seen more than once but under ten times. The chain recombines TRBV30 with TRBJ1-4; tentative D call: TRBD1 (5 bases). Trimming cost V 0 bases and J 12 bases, with 11 bases left between them. CDR1 and CDR2 (germline): GTSNPN, SVGIG (reference sequence). CDR3 length: 12 residues. CDR3 coding DNA: TGTGCCTGGAGTGTAAGGGGAGTGGAACTGTTTTTT. Its translation is CAWSVRGVELFF.

The rearrangement links TRBV6-5 to TRBJ1-1; a possible D gene is TRBD1 (5 bases). CDR3 length equals 14 residues. V shed 6 bases and J shed 2 bases, with 13 bases lying between them. Germline V gives CDR1 MNHEY, CDR2 SVGAGI. CDR3 DNA: TGTGCCAGCAGACGTCCGGGGGGAAACACTGAAGCTTTCTTT. Amino acids: CASRRPGGNTEAFF.

The gene calls are TRBV4-3 and TRBJ2-3; no reliable D call. The CDR3 length is 15 residues. The V end was cut by 0 bases, the J end by 5 bases, with 12 bases between. Germline V CDR1 and CDR2: LGHNA, YSLEER. CDR3 region: CASSQDNTGGDTQYF. The CDR3 region has the DNA TGCGCCAGCAGCCAAGATAACACGGGCGGAGATACGCAGTATTTT.

This chain links TRBV7-9 with TRBJ1-4; a possible D gene is TRBD1 (6 bases). The CDR3 extends over 14 amino acids. CDR1 is SEHNR, CDR2 FQNEAQ, per germline (reference sequence). V lost 5 bases, J lost 4 bases, and 11 bases lay in between. CDR3 DNA sequence: TGTGCCAGCAGCGGGGGCGGCTTTAATGAAAAACTGTTTTTT. This sequence encodes CASSGGGFNEKLFF.

The V and J genes are TRBV7-2 and TRBJ2-2, with D unclear. The ends were cut back, 5 bases at V and 3 bases at J, with 4 bases in the middle. There are 12 residues in the CDR3. The germline CDR1 and CDR2 sequences are SGHTA and FQGNSA. CDR3 amino acids: CASSRYTGELFF. The CDR3 DNA sequence: TGTGCCAGCAGCCGATACACCGGGGAGCTGTTTTTT.